What follows are 31 T cell receptor beta chains derived from one specimen sequenced in a study of spatial heterogeneity in lung cancer. A single record per CDR3 protein comes from TCRdb applying MiXCR to the 5' RACE reads. The table has approximately 44,000 distinct CDR3 sequences, about an eighth seen once. The time point denotes: sample taken at primary tumor resection. The source was PBMCs, collected at surgery. The receptors were gathered from a male donor with early-stage non-small cell lung cancer.

This clonotype was observed at least ten times. The chain has TRBV4-3 and TRBJ2-1; 8 bases map to TRBD2. The V gene end was trimmed by 2 bases and the J gene end by 4 bases; junction bases not matched to a gene: 10. This CDR3 spans 17 amino acids. CDR1 and CDR2 from the germline V gene are LGHNA and YSLEER. This CDR3 reads CASSQSFGTRRYNEQFF. CDR3 coding DNA: TGCGCCAGCAGCCAAAGCTTCGGGACTAGAAGGTACAATGAGCAGTTCTTC.

The DNA of the CDR3 is TGTGCCAGCAGCGCAGGGGGTAGCGGGCTGTCACGTGAGACCCAGTACTTC. It codes for CASSAGGSGLSRETQYF. The chain couples TRBV27 to TRBJ2-5; D may be TRBD1 or TRBD2 (7 bases each). Germline V CDR1 and CDR2: MNHEY, SMNVEV (reference sequence). Trimming cost V 6 bases and J 5 bases, with 25 bases left between them. The CDR3 runs to 17 residues.

The chain uses TRBV10-3 and TRBJ1-5; D gene uncertain. Trimming pared 2 bases from V and 3 bases from J, leaving 5 bases between. Germline CDR1 is ENHRY and CDR2 is SYGVKD. CDR3 length equals 13 residues. The CDR3 loop reads CAISEAPNQPQHF. The DNA of the CDR3 is TGTGCCATCAGTGAGGCTCCCAATCAGCCCCAGCATTTT.

This clonotype was seen ten or more times. This chain joins TRBV11-1 and TRBJ2-3; no clear D gene. Germline V CDR1 and CDR2: SGHAT, FQDESV (reference sequence). V was pared by 5 bases and J by 9 bases, with 15 bases between. This CDR3 is built from 13 residues. CDR3 in amino acids: CASSVPGAETQYF. The CDR3 nucleotides read TGTGCCAGCAGCGTGCCAGGTGCGGAGACGCAGTATTTT.

The sample holds many counts of this clonotype. The chain carries TRBV7-9 and TRBJ1-5; perhaps TRBD1 as D (6 bases). This CDR3 is 14 amino acids long. V was pared by 1 base and J by 7 bases, with 11 bases between. Germline CDR1 is SEHNR and CDR2 is FQNEAQ (reference sequence). The CDR3: CASSLVGGEQPQHF. The CDR3, as DNA: TGTGCCAGCAGCTTAGTTGGGGGCGAACAGCCCCAGCATTTT.

The V gene is TRBV20-1, the J gene TRBJ1-1, with D unresolved. The CDR3 is 14 residues long. V lost 0 bases and J lost 4, with 12 bases in between. The germline V gene has CDR1 DFQATT and CDR2 SNEGSKA (reference sequence). CDR3 DNA sequence: TGCAGTGCTAGAGATCGTCAGGCGGTCACTGAAGCTTTCTTT. As protein: CSARDRQAVTEAFF.

This clonotype was observed once. This chain uses TRBV6-1 with TRBJ1-4; D ambiguous. V was clipped by 6 bases and J by 5 bases, with 13 bases between them. From germline, CDR1 is MNHNS and CDR2 SASEGT. This CDR3 comprises 14 residues. Here the CDR3 reads CASRTWARNEKLFF. For the CDR3, the DNA is TGTGCCAGCAGGACTTGGGCTCGCAATGAAAAACTGTTTTTT.

The genes are TRBV12-3 or TRBV12-4 and TRBJ2-5, with 7 positions matching TRBD2. Unmatched junction bases numbered 14, after V lost 6 bases and J lost 4 bases. This CDR3 is 16 amino acids long. The CDR3 loop is CASSLHLGGGRETQYF. The CDR3 bases are TGTGCCAGCAGCCTTCATCTCGGCGGGGGAAGAGAGACCCAGTACTTC.

This clonotype came up a few times. V usage is TRBV29-1 and J usage is TRBJ2-6; D gene unclear. Germline assignment: CDR1 SQVTM and CDR2 ANQGSEA. There are 13 residues in the CDR3. V shed 7 bases and J shed 0 bases, with 7 bases lying between them. The CDR3 DNA follows: TGCAGCGCTACTTACTCTGGGGCCAACGTCCTGACTTTC. Residues: CSATYSGANVLTF.

The chain has TRBV12-3 or TRBV12-4 and TRBJ2-3; 10 nucleotides agree with TRBD2. The CDR3 contains 15 residues. V lost 4 bases to trimming and J lost 5 bases; unmatched junction nucleotides: 6. The CDR3 region is CASSWERGGRDTQYF. The CDR3 DNA sequence: TGTGCCAGCAGTTGGGAGCGGGGGGGCCGAGATACGCAGTATTTT.

Regarding this clonotype: At one end, the junction sequence differs from germline, possibly due to a read error. The chain couples TRBV12-3 or TRBV12-4 to TRBJ2-4; no clear D. This CDR3 is 11 amino acids long. In nucleotides, the CDR3 is TGTGCCAGCAGTTTCTCGGGCAGAGTGGACTTC. Translated, it gives CASSFSGRVDF.

The rearrangement uses TRBV28 and TRBJ2-7; D possibly corresponds to TRBD2 (6 bases). CDR3 length: 15 amino acids. From germline, CDR1 is MDHEN and CDR2 SYDVKM. Trimming removed 11 bases from V and 6 bases from J, with 26 bases in between. CDR3 nucleotide sequence: TGTGCCTCTCACCCACAAGGACTACCTTCGGCCGAGCAGTACTTC. Its protein product is CASHPQGLPSAEQYF. Filled out from reference TRBV28 and TRBJ2-7, the complete variable domain reads DVKVTQSSRYLVKRTGEKVFLECVQDMDHENMFWYRQDPGLGLRLIYFSYDVKMKEKGDIPEGYSVSREKKERFSLILESASTNQTSMYLCASHPQGLPSAEQYFGPGTRLTVT.

The chain combines TRBV10-2 with TRBJ1-1, with D tentatively TRBD1 (6 bases). In germline, CDR1 is WSHSY, CDR2 SAAADI. V was clipped by 0 bases and J by 7 bases, with 9 bases between them. The CDR3 extends over 13 amino acids. As DNA, the CDR3 is TGCGCCAGCAGTGAGTCGGGGGACATTGAAGCTTTCTTT. As protein: CASSESGDIEAFF.

This chain uses TRBV20-1 with TRBJ2-7, with D perhaps TRBD1 (5 bases). The CDR3 consists of 14 residues. CDR1 and CDR2 (germline): DFQATT, SNEGSKA (reference sequence). V shed 3 bases and J shed 2 bases, with 14 bases lying between them. Written as DNA, the CDR3 is TGCAGTGCTAGCCCACAGGCGGCCACCTACGAGCAGTACTTC. It yields the protein CSASPQAATYEQYF.

This clonotype has more than one count but fewer than ten. V is TRBV7-2 and J is TRBJ1-1; perhaps TRBD1 as D (5 bases). V was cut by 2 bases and J by 5 bases, with 12 bases left in between. Looked up from germline, CDR1 is SGHTA and CDR2 is FQGNSA. This CDR3 is 14 amino acids long. CDR3: CASSLNRRGTEAFF. CDR3 DNA sequence: TGTGCCAGCAGCTTAAACAGACGGGGGACTGAAGCTTTCTTT.

Many counts were recorded for this clonotype. The chain employs TRBV9 and TRBJ2-7; 7 bases match TRBD1. Germline V lookup: CDR1 SGDLS, CDR2 YYNGEE. With 0 bases clipped from V and 3 bases from J, the junction kept 6 bases outside the gene matches. This CDR3 comprises 15 residues. The CDR3 DNA sequence: TGTGCCAGCAGCGTAGATCCGGGACAGTTCTACGAGCAGTACTTC. Protein sequence: CASSVDPGQFYEQYF.

This clonotype was detected ten times or more. One junction end disagrees with the germline gene, perhaps due to a read error. This chain uses TRBV7-2 with TRBJ1-2; D is unresolved. Looked up from germline, CDR1 is SGHTA and CDR2 is FQGNSA. The CDR3 sequence is 14 residues long. Here the CDR3 reads CASRLGRVNYGYTF. CDR3 DNA sequence: TGTGCCAGCCGCTTGGGTCGGGTTAACTATGGCTACACCTTC.

This clonotype has more than one count but fewer than ten. J is TRBJ2-3 and V is TRBV20-1; 9 positions agree with TRBD2. CDR3 size: 15 residues. Germline V lookup: CDR1 DFQATT, CDR2 SNEGSKA (reference sequence). Trimming removed 0 bases from V and 4 bases from J; junction bases left unmatched: 5. The CDR3 nucleotides are TGCAGTGCTAGAGATGGGCGGGAGGGCCCAGATACGCAGTATTTT. Translating it yields CSARDGREGPDTQYF.

This clonotype was detected only a few times. The gene calls are TRBV28 and TRBJ2-5; TRBD2 matches 10 bases. The V and J ends lost 6 bases and 0 bases, in that order; junction bases with no gene match: 7. The CDR3 spans 16 residues. Germline-derived CDR1 and CDR2 are MDHEN and SYDVKM. This CDR3 is CASSSLAGVYQETQYF. The CDR3, as DNA: TGTGCCAGCAGCAGTCTAGCGGGAGTTTACCAAGAGACCCAGTACTTC.

This clonotype was counted at least ten times. The V gene is TRBV19, the J gene TRBJ2-3; TRBD2 matches 9 bases. In germline, CDR1 is LNHDA, CDR2 SQIVND (reference sequence). The V segment lost 2 bases and the J segment 7 bases; nucleotides outside the gene matches: 13. This CDR3 is 17 amino acids long. This CDR3 is CASSITPIAGEVYTQYF. Written as DNA, the CDR3 is TGTGCCAGTAGTATAACACCAATAGCGGGAGAGGTGTATACGCAGTATTTT.

This clonotype appeared many times. The chain joins TRBV4-2 to TRBJ1-3; D is uncertain. V lost 4 bases to trimming and J lost 4 bases, with 17 bases between them. CDR1 is LGHNA, CDR2 YNFKEQ, per germline. The CDR3 loop spans 16 amino acids. The CDR3 bases are TGTGCCAGCAGCCTTGGAGAGGCAGGAGCCGGAAACACCATATATTTT. Translation gives CASSLGEAGAGNTIYF.

The V call is TRBV6-5, the J call TRBJ2-3; 9 bases are a match to TRBD2. Germline V CDR1 and CDR2: MNHEY, SVGAGI. The V gene end was trimmed by 7 bases and the J gene end by 1 base; junction bases not matched to a gene: 3. CDR3 size: 14 residues. The CDR3 bases are TGTGCCAGCAAGCGGGGGGCTGGCACAGATACGCAGTATTTT. It translates to CASKRGAGTDTQYF.

The chain links TRBV14 to TRBJ2-1, with D perhaps matching TRBD1 (6 bases). The V gene's germline CDR1 is SGHDN and CDR2 FVKESK. This CDR3 has 16 residues. Trimming removed 4 bases at V and 8 bases at J, with 21 bases between. The CDR3 sequence: CASSPLAGAYGDEQFF. The CDR3 DNA reads as TGTGCCAGCAGCCCCCTAGCAGGGGCCTATGGCGATGAGCAGTTCTTC. Full variable domain (rest looked up from reference TRBV14 and TRBJ2-1): EAGVTQFPSHSVIEKGQTVTLRCDPISGHDNLYWYRRVMGKEIKFLLHFVKESKQDESGMPNNRFLAERTGGTYSTLKVQPAELEDSGVYFCASSPLAGAYGDEQFFGPGTRLTVL.

The J gene is TRBJ1-6, the V gene TRBV7-2, with 7 bases fitting TRBD1. Germline CDR1 reads SGHTA; CDR2 reads FQGNSA. This CDR3 is built from 13 residues. V gave up 3 bases and J gave up 7 bases; unmatched junction bases: 0. The CDR3 loop reads CASSLDRNSPLHF. CDR3 nucleotide sequence: TGTGCCAGCAGCTTGGACAGGAATTCACCCCTCCACTTT. The variable domain in full, completed from reference TRBV7-2 and TRBJ1-6, reads GAGVSQSPSNKVTEKGKDVELRCDPISGHTALYWYRQSLGQGLEFLIYFQGNSAPDKSGLPSDRFSAERTGGSVSTLTIQRTQQEDSAVYLCASSLDRNSPLHFGNGTRLTVT.

This clonotype has a handful of counts. The chain uses TRBV6-5 and TRBJ2-1; 9 positions match TRBD2. The germline V gene has CDR1 MNHEY and CDR2 SVGAGI. The ends lost 4 bases at V and 2 bases at J; junction bases unmatched: 9. CDR3 size: 17 residues. CDR3 sequence: CASSSSPLAGTYNEQFF. The CDR3 DNA is TGTGCCAGCAGTTCCTCCCCACTAGCGGGCACCTACAATGAGCAGTTCTTC.

This clonotype has more than one count but fewer than ten. The rearrangement links TRBV7-9 to TRBJ1-4, with 7 bases lining up with TRBD1. The germline V gene encodes CDR1 SEHNR and CDR2 FQNEAQ (reference sequence). The CDR3 consists of 16 residues. J lost 4 bases, V lost 4 bases, and 9 bases had no gene match. The CDR3 DNA reads as TGTGCCAGCAGCTCTTCTCGGACAGGCGGTAATGAAAAACTGTTTTTT. This encodes CASSSSRTGGNEKLFF.

This clonotype was found many times. The chain links TRBV28 to TRBJ1-1, with D uncertain. The CDR3 consists of 13 residues. Germline V gives CDR1 MDHEN, CDR2 SYDVKM. V shed 2 bases and J shed 3 bases, with 7 bases lying between them. The CDR3 protein is CASSLDHYTEAFF. CDR3 nucleotides: TGTGCCAGCAGTTTAGACCACTACACTGAAGCTTTCTTT.

The chain links TRBV4-1 to TRBJ2-4; weak D call: TRBD1 (6 bases). CDR3 size: 15 residues. Germline CDR1 and CDR2: MGHRA and YSYEKL. The ends were cut back, 4 bases at V and 8 bases at J, with 18 bases in the middle. CDR3 sequence: CASSRRGEIRDIQYF. In DNA, the CDR3 is TGCGCCAGCAGCCGCAGGGGAGAAATCCGAGACATTCAGTACTTC.

The chain uses TRBV11-2 and TRBJ2-3; TRBD2 aligns across 8 bases. This CDR3 is 15 amino acids long. Per germline, CDR1 SGHAT and CDR2 FQNNGV. V dropped 5 bases and J dropped 5; count of bases not matched to a gene: 9. This CDR3 reads CASSPPGGAGDTQYF. The CDR3 DNA reads TGTGCCAGCAGCCCCCCCGGGGGGGCCGGAGATACGCAGTATTTT.

This clonotype was seen a few times. The chain has TRBV5-1 and TRBJ2-5; TRBD1 might be the D (5 bases). Trimming shortened V by 2 bases and J by 0 bases, and 14 bases separated the two germline ends. The CDR3 covers 16 residues. Germline V gene sequence: CDR1 SGHRS, CDR2 YFSETQ. The CDR3 loop reads CASSFSQQADQETQYF. In nucleotides, the CDR3 is TGCGCCAGCAGCTTCTCCCAACAGGCGGACCAAGAGACCCAGTACTTC. Supplemented by reference TRBV5-1 and TRBJ2-5, the full variable domain reads KAGVTQTPRYLIKTRGQQVTLSCSPISGHRSVSWYQQTPGQGLQFLFEYFSETQRNKGNFPGRFSGRQFSNSRSEMNVSTLELGDSALYLCASSFSQQADQETQYFGPGTRLLVL.

In its sample, this clonotype was seen a few times. The rearrangement links TRBV2 to TRBJ1-5, with TRBD1 identical over 7 bases. The junction had 9 bases not matched to a gene; V was cut back by 6 bases and J by 1 base. Germline CDR1 and CDR2: SNHLY and FYNNEI. This CDR3 contains 16 residues. The DNA of the CDR3 is TGTGCCAGCAGAGATACTACAGGGGCGAGCAATCAGCCCCAGCATTTT. As protein: CASRDTTGASNQPQHF.